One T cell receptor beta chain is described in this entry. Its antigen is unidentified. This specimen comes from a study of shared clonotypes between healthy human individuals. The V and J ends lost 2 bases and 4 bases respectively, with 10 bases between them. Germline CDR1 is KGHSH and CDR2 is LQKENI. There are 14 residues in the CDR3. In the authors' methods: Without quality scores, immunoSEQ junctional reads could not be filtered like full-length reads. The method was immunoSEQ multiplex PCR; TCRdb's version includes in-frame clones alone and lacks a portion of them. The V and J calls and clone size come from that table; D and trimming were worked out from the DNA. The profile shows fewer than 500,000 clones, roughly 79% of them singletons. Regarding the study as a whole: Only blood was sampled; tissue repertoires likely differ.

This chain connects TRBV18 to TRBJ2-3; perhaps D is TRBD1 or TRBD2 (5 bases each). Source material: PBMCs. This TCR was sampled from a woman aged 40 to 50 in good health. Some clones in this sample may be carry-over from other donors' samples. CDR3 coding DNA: TGTGCCAGCTCACCAGGGGGTGGATCAGATACGCAGTATTTT. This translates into CASSPGGGSDTQYF. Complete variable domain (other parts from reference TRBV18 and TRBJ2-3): NAGVMQNPRHLVRRRGQEARLRCSPMKGHSHVYWYRQLPEEGLKFMVYLQKENIIDESGMPKERFSAEFPKEGPSILRIQQVVRGDSAAYFCASSPGGGSDTQYFGPGTRLTVL.